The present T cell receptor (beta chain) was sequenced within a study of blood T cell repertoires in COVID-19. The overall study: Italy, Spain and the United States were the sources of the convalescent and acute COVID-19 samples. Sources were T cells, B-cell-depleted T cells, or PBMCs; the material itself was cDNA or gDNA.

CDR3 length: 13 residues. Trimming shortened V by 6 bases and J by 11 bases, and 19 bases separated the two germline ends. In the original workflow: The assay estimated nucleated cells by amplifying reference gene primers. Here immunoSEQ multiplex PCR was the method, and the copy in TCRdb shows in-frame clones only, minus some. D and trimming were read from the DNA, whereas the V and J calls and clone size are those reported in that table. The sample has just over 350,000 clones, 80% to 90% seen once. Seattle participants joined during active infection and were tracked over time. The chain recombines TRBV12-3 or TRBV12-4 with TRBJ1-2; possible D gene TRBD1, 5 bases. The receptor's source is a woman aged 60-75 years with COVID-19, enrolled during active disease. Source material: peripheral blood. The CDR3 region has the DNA TGTGCCAGCAGCTCCCGATCCGGGGGTGAGTACACCTTC. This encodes CASSSRSGGEYTF.